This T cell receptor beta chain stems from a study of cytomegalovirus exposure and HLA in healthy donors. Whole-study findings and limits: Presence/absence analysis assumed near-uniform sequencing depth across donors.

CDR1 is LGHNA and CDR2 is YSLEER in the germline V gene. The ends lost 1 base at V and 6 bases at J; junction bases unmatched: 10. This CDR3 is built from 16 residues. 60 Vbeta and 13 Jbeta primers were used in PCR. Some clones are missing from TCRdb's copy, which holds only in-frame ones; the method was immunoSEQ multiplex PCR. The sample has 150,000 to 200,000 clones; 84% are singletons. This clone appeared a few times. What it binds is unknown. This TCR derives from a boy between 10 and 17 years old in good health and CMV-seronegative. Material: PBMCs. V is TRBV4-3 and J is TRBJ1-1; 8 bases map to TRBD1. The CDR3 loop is CASSQGLDRDGAEAFF. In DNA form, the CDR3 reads TGCGCCAGCAGCCAAGGGTTGGACAGGGATGGGGCTGAAGCTTTCTTT.